This T cell receptor beta chain was documented in a study of cytomegalovirus exposure and HLA in healthy donors. Whole-study results and caveats: As immune exposure information, only CMV serostatus was available.

Primers: 60 Vbeta forward and 13 Jbeta reverse. Here immunoSEQ multiplex PCR was the method, and the copy in TCRdb shows in-frame clones only, minus some. The sample holds approximately 170,000 clones. Comment on this clone: Its antigen remains unidentified.

V lost 0 bases to trimming and J lost 4 bases, with 13 bases between them. Germline-derived CDR1 and CDR2 are GTSNPN and SVGIG (reference sequence). CDR3 length: 15 residues. The sequence came from a woman aged 18-29 years in good health and CMV-seropositive. This sequence joins TRBV30 and TRBJ1-5; the D gene is possibly TRBD1 (6 bases). The sequenced sample consisted of PBMCs. As DNA, the CDR3 is TGTGCCTGGAGTGTACCGGACAGACAAAATCAGCCCCAGCATTTT. Its translation is CAWSVPDRQNQPQHF. Variable domain in full (rest from reference TRBV30 and TRBJ1-5): SQTIHQWPATLVQPVGSPLSLECTVEGTSNPNLYWYRQAAGRGLQLLFYSVGIGQISSEVPQNLSASRPQDRQFILSSKKLLLSDSGFYLCAWSVPDRQNQPQHFGDGTRLSIL.